This entry lists 22 T cell receptor beta chains sequenced from one sample in a study of shared clonotypes between healthy human individuals. Measured with immunoSEQ multiplex PCR; TCRdb has only the in-frame clones, and not every one. The sample consists of about 2.3 million clones, 93% of them appearing once. Sequencing used naive CD4+ T cells from PBMCs. As for subset: CD45RA+ positively selected. These TCRs come from a man younger than 30 in good health. Some clones in this sample may be carry-over from other donors' samples.

This clone was counted a single time. V and J are TRBV5-1 and TRBJ1-1, with D tentatively TRBD1 (5 bases). Germline lookup yields CDR1 SGHRS and CDR2 YFSETQ. With 6 bases removed from V and 1 base from J, the gap between germline ends came to 16 bases. CDR3 length: 15 residues. The CDR3 DNA reads TGCGCCAGCAACCAACACAGTGGGGCGAACACTGAAGCTTTCTTT. This encodes CASNQHSGANTEAFF.

V and J are TRBV7-9 and TRBJ2-5, with 10 bases matching TRBD2. Germline V gives CDR1 SEHNR, CDR2 FQNEAQ (reference sequence). The CDR3 has 17 amino acids. J was trimmed by 1 base and V by 0 bases; bases with no gene match: 5. CDR3 in DNA: TGTGCCAGCAGCTTAGCGCAGGCTAGCGGGAGCCAAGAGACCCAGTACTTC. It specifies CASSLAQASGSQETQYF.

This chain joins TRBV5-1 and TRBJ2-7; 8 bases are shared with TRBD1. V lost 3 bases to trimming and J lost 5 bases; unmatched junction nucleotides: 10. There are 15 residues in the CDR3. Germline V CDR1 and CDR2: SGHRS, YFSETQ. The CDR3 DNA is TGCGCCAGCAGCTCCTATGGACAGGGTAGAAACGAGCAGTACTTC. Amino acid sequence: CASSSYGQGRNEQYF. The entire variable domain, with the rest obtained from reference TRBV5-1 and TRBJ2-7, is as follows: KAGVTQTPRYLIKTRGQQVTLSCSPISGHRSVSWYQQTPGQGLQFLFEYFSETQRNKGNFPGRFSGRQFSNSRSEMNVSTLELGDSALYLCASSSYGQGRNEQYFGPGTRLTVT.

The chain links TRBV5-1 to TRBJ2-5, with a possible D match to TRBD1 (7 bases). The CDR3 extends over 16 amino acids. The germline CDR1 and CDR2 sequences are SGHRS and YFSETQ. V lost 0 bases and J 2 bases, leaving 14 bases between the germline ends. For the CDR3, the DNA is TGCGCCAGCAGCTTGGCGGGCGGGACAGTACAAGAGACCCAGTACTTC. As protein: CASSLAGGTVQETQYF.

The DNA of the CDR3 is TGCGCCAGCAGCTTGAACTCAGGTGCAGATACGCAGTATTTT. This codes for CASSLNSGADTQYF. The chain has TRBV5-1 and TRBJ2-3; no firm D call. CDR1 and CDR2 (germline): SGHRS, YFSETQ. The CDR3 totals 14 residues. V gave up 1 base and J gave up 4 bases, with 10 bases separating them.

The rearrangement uses TRBV29-1 and TRBJ1-2; the D is unclear. CDR3 size: 11 residues. Germline V gene sequence: CDR1 SQVTM, CDR2 ANQGSEA. The V end lost 5 bases, the J end lost 2 bases, and 6 bases lay between the germline ends. This CDR3 reads CSVRENYGYTF. CDR3 bases: TGCAGCGTTCGTGAAAACTATGGCTACACCTTC.

This rearrangement joins TRBV7-2 to TRBJ1-2, with D hard to call. Looked up from germline, CDR1 is SGHTA and CDR2 is FQGNSA. The germline V and J ends were trimmed by 2 bases and 1 base, with 8 bases remaining between them. This CDR3 region has 14 residues. The CDR3 DNA reads TGTGCCAGCAGCTTATTCTCGGATAACTATGGCTACACCTTC. Translating it yields CASSLFSDNYGYTF.

The V call is TRBV5-1, the J call TRBJ2-1, with 12 bases that match TRBD2. The germline V gene has CDR1 SGHRS and CDR2 YFSETQ. Germline trimming cut 1 base from V and 9 bases from J; bases unmatched to any gene: 11. The CDR3 covers 17 residues. The DNA for the CDR3 is TGCGCCAGCAGCTTGTCATCACTAGCGGGAGGAGGTGGTGAGCAGTTCTTC. It codes for CASSLSSLAGGGGEQFF. Using reference TRBV5-1 and TRBJ2-1 for the parts outside the CDR3, the full variable domain is KAGVTQTPRYLIKTRGQQVTLSCSPISGHRSVSWYQQTPGQGLQFLFEYFSETQRNKGNFPGRFSGRQFSNSRSEMNVSTLELGDSALYLCASSLSSLAGGGGEQFFGPGTRLTVL.

This sequence joins TRBV7-8 and TRBJ2-5; no reliable D call. Germline V gene sequence: CDR1 SGHVS, CDR2 FQNEAQ. Trimming removed 5 bases at V and 2 bases at J, with 15 bases between. The length of the CDR3 is 15 residues. The CDR3 DNA is TGTGCCAGCAGCCCGCGGCGACCCCCTCAAGAGACCCAGTACTTC. This sequence encodes CASSPRRPPQETQYF.

The CDR3 loop is CASSALAAPKNIQYF. CDR3 DNA sequence: TGTGCCAGCAGCGCCCTGGCGGCTCCCAAAAACATTCAGTACTTC. The chain employs TRBV14 and TRBJ2-4; D is ambiguous. Looked up from germline, CDR1 is SGHDN and CDR2 is FVKESK. The CDR3 loop spans 15 amino acids. Trimming cost V 5 bases and J 2 bases, with 13 bases left between them.

On this clone itself: Additional DNA sequences in this sample encode the identical CDR3. The CDR3 region has the DNA TGTGCCACCAGCAGAGATCCGGGAACCTACGAGCAGTACTTC. Translation gives CATSRDPGTYEQYF. The chain couples TRBV15 to TRBJ2-7; TRBD2 might be the D (5 bases). The CDR3 has 14 amino acids. The V gene lost 0 bases and the J gene lost 2 bases, with 8 bases spanning the gap. The V gene's germline CDR1 is LNHNV and CDR2 YYDKDF (reference sequence).

The chain couples TRBV5-1 to TRBJ2-5; D ambiguous. CDR1 is SGHRS, CDR2 YFSETQ, per germline. The CDR3 length is 14 residues. V was shortened by 1 base and J by 2 bases, with 9 bases between the two germline ends. Here the CDR3 reads CASSLYGTQETQYF. DNA of the CDR3: TGCGCCAGCAGCTTGTACGGTACTCAAGAGACCCAGTACTTC. Full variable domain (missing parts from reference TRBV5-1 and TRBJ2-5): KAGVTQTPRYLIKTRGQQVTLSCSPISGHRSVSWYQQTPGQGLQFLFEYFSETQRNKGNFPGRFSGRQFSNSRSEMNVSTLELGDSALYLCASSLYGTQETQYFGPGTRLLVL.

The rearrangement links TRBV9 to TRBJ2-1, with D possibly being TRBD2 (5 bases). V shed 0 bases and J shed 5 bases, with 15 bases lying between them. The CDR3 has 16 residues. CDR1 is SGDLS, CDR2 YYNGEE, per germline. The CDR3 sequence is CASSVGPGIFHNEQFF. CDR3 in DNA: TGTGCCAGCAGCGTAGGTCCCGGGATATTCCACAATGAGCAGTTCTTC.

The chain joins TRBV29-1 to TRBJ2-3; TRBD1 might be the D (6 bases). V dropped 5 bases and J dropped 1 base, with 19 bases sitting between them. Germline lookup yields CDR1 SQVTM and CDR2 ANQGSEA. The CDR3 has 16 residues. The CDR3: CSVQAVRGAGTDTQYF. The CDR3 bases are TGCAGCGTTCAGGCCGTCAGGGGCGCCGGCACAGATACGCAGTATTTT.

V is TRBV6-5 and J is TRBJ2-3, with D unresolved. Trimming pared 4 bases from V and 4 bases from J, leaving 9 bases between. The CDR3 spans 13 residues. Germline CDR1 reads MNHEY; CDR2 reads SVGAGI. The DNA of the CDR3 is TGTGCCAGCAGTTCATCCATGGCAGATACGCAGTATTTT. Translation gives CASSSSMADTQYF.

The chain has TRBV27 and TRBJ1-2; D gene unclear. Trimming took 5 bases from V and 4 from J, leaving 14 bases between them. The V gene's germline CDR1 is MNHEY and CDR2 SMNVEV (reference sequence). This CDR3 region has 14 residues. The CDR3 spells CASSPKKGPYGYTF. The CDR3 bases are TGTGCCAGCAGTCCTAAAAAAGGGCCCTATGGCTACACCTTC.

As regards this clone: At one end, the junction sequence differs from germline, possibly due to a read error. The rearrangement links TRBV20-1 to TRBJ2-7; TRBD1 is a possible D gene (5 bases). The CDR3 contains 11 residues. The germline gives CDR1 DFQATT, CDR2 SNEGSKA (reference sequence). The CDR3 region is CGTGPSYEQYF. The CDR3 DNA is TGTGGCACAGGACCCTCCTACGAGCAGTACTTC.

This clone was observed once. V usage is TRBV6-1 and J usage is TRBJ1-5, with D uncertain. Trimming removed 2 bases at V and 0 bases at J, with 8 bases between. The germline gives CDR1 MNHNS, CDR2 SASEGT. This CDR3 has 15 amino acids. CDR3 amino acids: CASSETLFSNQPQHF. The DNA of the CDR3 is TGTGCCAGCAGTGAAACCCTCTTTAGCAATCAGCCCCAGCATTTT.

V usage is TRBV7-9 and J usage is TRBJ2-7; unclear D gene. Trimming removed 3 bases at V and 6 bases at J, with 9 bases between. This CDR3 contains 12 residues. CDR1 is SEHNR, CDR2 FQNEAQ, per germline (reference sequence). This chain's CDR3 is CASSFGTAEQYF. Here the CDR3 DNA reads TGTGCCAGCAGCTTCGGTACAGCCGAGCAGTACTTC.

This clone was found once. This CDR3 is also generated by other DNA sequences in the sample. The chain combines TRBV7-2 with TRBJ2-5; D unresolved. Trimming stripped 1 base from V and 4 bases from J, with 10 bases between. Per germline, CDR1 SGHTA and CDR2 FQGNSA. CDR3 length: 14 amino acids. This CDR3 reads CASSLERGRETQYF. CDR3 DNA sequence: TGTGCCAGCAGCTTAGAGCGTGGTAGAGAGACCCAGTACTTC.

The J gene is TRBJ2-4, the V gene TRBV20-1, with TRBD2 as a possible D gene (6 bases). The germline V and J ends were trimmed by 5 bases and 13 bases, with 12 bases remaining between them. The CDR3 contains 10 residues. The germline CDR1 and CDR2 sequences are DFQATT and SNEGSKA (reference sequence). The CDR3 region has the DNA TGCAGTGCTGGGGACTTTCCCCAGTACTTC. The encoded protein is CSAGDFPQYF.

This clone was seen once. J is TRBJ1-1 and V is TRBV18; D may be TRBD1 (5 bases). Trimming shortened V by 2 bases and J by 1 base, and 14 bases separated the two germline ends. Germline values: CDR1 KGHSH, CDR2 LQKENI. This CDR3 is built from 16 residues. Here the CDR3 DNA reads TGTGCCAGCTCACCAACACCCGGGACGGCGAACACTGAAGCTTTCTTT. Translated: CASSPTPGTANTEAFF.